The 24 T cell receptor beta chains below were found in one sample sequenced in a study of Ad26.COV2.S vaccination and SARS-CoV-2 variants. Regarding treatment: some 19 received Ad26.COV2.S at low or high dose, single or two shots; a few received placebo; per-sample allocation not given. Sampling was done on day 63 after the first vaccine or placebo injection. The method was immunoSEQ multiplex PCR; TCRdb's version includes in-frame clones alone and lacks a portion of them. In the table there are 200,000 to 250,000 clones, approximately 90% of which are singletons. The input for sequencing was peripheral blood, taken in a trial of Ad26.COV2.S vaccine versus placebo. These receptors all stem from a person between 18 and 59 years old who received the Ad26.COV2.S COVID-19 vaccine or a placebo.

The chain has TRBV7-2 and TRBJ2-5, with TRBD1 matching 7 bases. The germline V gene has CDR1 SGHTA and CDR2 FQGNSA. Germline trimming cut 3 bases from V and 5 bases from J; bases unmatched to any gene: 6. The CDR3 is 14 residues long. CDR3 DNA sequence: TGTGCCAGCAGCTTTGAAGGGGGCCAGGAGACCCAGTACTTC. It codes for CASSFEGGQETQYF.

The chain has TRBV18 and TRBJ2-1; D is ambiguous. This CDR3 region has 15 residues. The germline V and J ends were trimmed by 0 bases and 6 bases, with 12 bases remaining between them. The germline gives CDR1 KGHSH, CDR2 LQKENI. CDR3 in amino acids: CASSPPGTYLNEQFF. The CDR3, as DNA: TGTGCCAGCTCACCACCGGGTACTTACCTCAATGAGCAGTTCTTC. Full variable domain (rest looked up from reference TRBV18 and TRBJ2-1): NAGVMQNPRHLVRRRGQEARLRCSPMKGHSHVYWYRQLPEEGLKFMVYLQKENIIDESGMPKERFSAEFPKEGPSILRIQQVVRGDSAAYFCASSPPGTYLNEQFFGPGTRLTVL.

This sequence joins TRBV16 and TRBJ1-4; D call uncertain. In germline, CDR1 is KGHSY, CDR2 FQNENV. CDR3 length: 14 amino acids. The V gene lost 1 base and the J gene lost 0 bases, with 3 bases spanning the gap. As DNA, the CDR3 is TGTGCCAGCAGCCAATGGGCAACTAATGAAAAACTGTTTTTT. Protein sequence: CASSQWATNEKLFF. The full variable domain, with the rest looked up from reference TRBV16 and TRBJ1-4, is GEEVAQTPKHLVRGEGQKAKLYCAPIKGHSYVFWYQQVLKNEFKFLISFQNENVFDETGMPKERFSAKCLPNSPCSLEIQATKLEDSAVYFCASSQWATNEKLFFGSGTQLSVL.

The CDR3 nucleotides read TGTGCCAGCAGCCCCCGCCGAGGCCCTAGCGGGAGCGCTTACAATGAGCAGTTCTTC. Protein sequence: CASSPRRGPSGSAYNEQFF. This chain connects TRBV7-8 to TRBJ2-1; the match to TRBD2 covers 10 bases. Trimming took 5 bases from V and 4 from J; bases not matched to a gene: 17. There are 19 residues in the CDR3. In germline, CDR1 is SGHVS, CDR2 FQNEAQ.

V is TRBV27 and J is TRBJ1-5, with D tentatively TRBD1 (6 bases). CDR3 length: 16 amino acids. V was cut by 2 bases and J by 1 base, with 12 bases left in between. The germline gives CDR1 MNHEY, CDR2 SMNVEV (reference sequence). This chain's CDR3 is CASSLQGPFSNQPQHF. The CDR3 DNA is TGTGCCAGCAGTTTACAGGGGCCGTTCAGCAATCAGCCCCAGCATTTT.

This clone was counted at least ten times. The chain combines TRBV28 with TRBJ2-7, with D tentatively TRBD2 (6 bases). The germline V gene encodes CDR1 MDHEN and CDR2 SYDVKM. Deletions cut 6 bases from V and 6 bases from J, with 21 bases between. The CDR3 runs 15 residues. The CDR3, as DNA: TGTGCCAGCAGGGCGTGGGAGTTGGGGCGGGGCGAGCAGTACTTC. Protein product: CASRAWELGRGEQYF.

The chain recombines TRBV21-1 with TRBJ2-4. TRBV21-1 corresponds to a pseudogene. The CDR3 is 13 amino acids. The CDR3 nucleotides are TGTGCCAGCAGCAACGGGGCAGGGACCATTCAGTACTTC. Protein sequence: CASSNGAGTIQYF.

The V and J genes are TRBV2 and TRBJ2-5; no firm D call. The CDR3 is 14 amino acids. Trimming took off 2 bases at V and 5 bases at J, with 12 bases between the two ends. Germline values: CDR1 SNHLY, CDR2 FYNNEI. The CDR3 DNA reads TGTGCCAGCAGTGAAAGAGGAGTTCGGGAGACCCAGTACTTC. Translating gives CASSERGVRETQYF.

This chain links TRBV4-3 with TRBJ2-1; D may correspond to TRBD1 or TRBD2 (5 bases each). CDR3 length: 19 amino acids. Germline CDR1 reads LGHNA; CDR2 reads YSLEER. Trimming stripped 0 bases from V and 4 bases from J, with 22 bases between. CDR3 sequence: CASSQDGARGALTYNEQFF. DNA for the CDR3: TGCGCCAGCAGCCAAGATGGGGCGAGAGGGGCTCTGACTTACAATGAGCAGTTCTTC.

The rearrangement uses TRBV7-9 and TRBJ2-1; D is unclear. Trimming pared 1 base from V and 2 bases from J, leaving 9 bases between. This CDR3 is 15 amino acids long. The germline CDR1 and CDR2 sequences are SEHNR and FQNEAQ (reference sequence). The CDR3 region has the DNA TGTGCCAGCAGCTTAGGGAGAAGCGCCTACAATGAGCAGTTCTTC. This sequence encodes CASSLGRSAYNEQFF.

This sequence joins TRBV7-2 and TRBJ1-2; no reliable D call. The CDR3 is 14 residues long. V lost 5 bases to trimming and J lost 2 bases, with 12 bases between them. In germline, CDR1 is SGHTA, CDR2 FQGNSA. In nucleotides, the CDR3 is TGTGCCAGCAGCCTAGTAACAGCAAACTATGGCTACACCTTC. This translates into CASSLVTANYGYTF.

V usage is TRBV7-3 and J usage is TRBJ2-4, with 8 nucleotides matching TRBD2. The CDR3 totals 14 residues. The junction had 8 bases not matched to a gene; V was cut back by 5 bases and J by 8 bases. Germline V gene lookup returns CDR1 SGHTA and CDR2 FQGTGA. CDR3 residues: CASSPSGGGDIQYF. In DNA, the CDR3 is TGTGCCAGCAGCCCCAGCGGGGGAGGGGACATTCAGTACTTC. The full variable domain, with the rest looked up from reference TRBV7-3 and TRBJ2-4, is GAGVSQTPSNKVTEKGKYVELRCDPISGHTALYWYRQSLGQGPEFLIYFQGTGAADDSGLPNDRFFAVRPEGSVSTLKIQRTERGDSAVYLCASSPSGGGDIQYFGAGTRLSVL.

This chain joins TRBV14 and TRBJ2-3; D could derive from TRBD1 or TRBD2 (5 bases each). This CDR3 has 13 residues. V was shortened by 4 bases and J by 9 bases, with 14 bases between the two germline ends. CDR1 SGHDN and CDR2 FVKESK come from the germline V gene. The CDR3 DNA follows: TGTGCCAGCAGCCCGTCGGGGCGGAGCACGCAGTATTTT. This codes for CASSPSGRSTQYF. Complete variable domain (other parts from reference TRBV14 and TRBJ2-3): EAGVTQFPSHSVIEKGQTVTLRCDPISGHDNLYWYRRVMGKEIKFLLHFVKESKQDESGMPNNRFLAERTGGTYSTLKVQPAELEDSGVYFCASSPSGRSTQYFGPGTRLTVL.

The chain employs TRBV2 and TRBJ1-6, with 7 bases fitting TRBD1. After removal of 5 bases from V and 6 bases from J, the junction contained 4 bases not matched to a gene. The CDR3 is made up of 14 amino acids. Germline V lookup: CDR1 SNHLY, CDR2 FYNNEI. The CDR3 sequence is CASSFRDSNSPLHF. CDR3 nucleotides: TGTGCCAGCAGTTTCCGGGACAGTAATTCACCCCTCCACTTT.

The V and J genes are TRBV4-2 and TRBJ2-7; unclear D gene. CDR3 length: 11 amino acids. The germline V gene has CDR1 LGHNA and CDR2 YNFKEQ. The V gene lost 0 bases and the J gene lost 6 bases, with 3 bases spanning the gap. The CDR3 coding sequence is TGTGCCAGCAGCCAAGATGGCGAGCAGTACTTC. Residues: CASSQDGEQYF.

CDR3 nucleotides: TGTGCCAGCAGTTACGGTGGGACTCGATCGACAGATACGCAGTATTTT. Its protein product is CASSYGGTRSTDTQYF. The chain recombines TRBV6-5 with TRBJ2-3, with a weak D call TRBD2 (6 bases). The CDR3 is 16 amino acids. The ends were cut back, 2 bases at V and 3 bases at J, with 15 bases in the middle. CDR1 and CDR2 (germline): MNHEY, SVGAGI.

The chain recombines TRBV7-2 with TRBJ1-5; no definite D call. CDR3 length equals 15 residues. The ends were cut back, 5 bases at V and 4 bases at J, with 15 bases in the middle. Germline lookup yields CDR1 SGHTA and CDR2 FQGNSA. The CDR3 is CASSQQAGGNQPQHF. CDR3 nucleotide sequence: TGTGCCAGCAGCCAACAAGCAGGTGGGAATCAGCCCCAGCATTTT.

This CDR3 is CASSISSQETQYF. CDR3 bases: TGTGCCAGTAGTATTTCCTCCCAAGAGACCCAGTACTTC. The chain uses TRBV19 and TRBJ2-5; D is undetermined. Trimming stripped 3 bases from V and 1 base from J, with 6 bases between. CDR1 and CDR2 from the germline V gene are LNHDA and SQIVND (reference sequence). CDR3 length: 13 amino acids.

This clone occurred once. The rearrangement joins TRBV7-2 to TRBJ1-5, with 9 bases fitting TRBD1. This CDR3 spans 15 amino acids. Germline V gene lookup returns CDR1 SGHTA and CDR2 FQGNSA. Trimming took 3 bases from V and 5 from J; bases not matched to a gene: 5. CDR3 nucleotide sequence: TGTGCCAGCAGCTTCGGGACAGGGCGGGATCAGCCCCAGCATTTT. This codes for CASSFGTGRDQPQHF. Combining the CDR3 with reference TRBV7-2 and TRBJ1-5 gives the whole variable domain GAGVSQSPSNKVTEKGKDVELRCDPISGHTALYWYRQSLGQGLEFLIYFQGNSAPDKSGLPSDRFSAERTGGSVSTLTIQRTQQEDSAVYLCASSFGTGRDQPQHFGDGTRLSIL.

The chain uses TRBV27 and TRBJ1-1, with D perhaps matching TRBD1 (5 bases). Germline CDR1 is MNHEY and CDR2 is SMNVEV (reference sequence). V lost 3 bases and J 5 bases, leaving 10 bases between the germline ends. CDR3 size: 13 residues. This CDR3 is CASSFQGKTEAFF. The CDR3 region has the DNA TGTGCCAGCAGTTTTCAGGGTAAGACTGAAGCTTTCTTT.

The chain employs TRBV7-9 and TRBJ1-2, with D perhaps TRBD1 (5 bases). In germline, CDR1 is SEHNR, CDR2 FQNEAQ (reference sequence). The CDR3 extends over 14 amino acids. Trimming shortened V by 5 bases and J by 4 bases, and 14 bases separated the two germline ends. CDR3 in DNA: TGTGCCAGCAGCCTTCCAGATGGGGGCTATGGCTACACCTTC. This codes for CASSLPDGGYGYTF. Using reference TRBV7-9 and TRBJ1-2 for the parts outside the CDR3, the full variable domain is DTGVSQNPRHKITKRGQNVTFRCDPISEHNRLYWYRQTLGQGPEFLTYFQNEAQLEKSRLLSDRFSAERPKGSFSTLEIQRTEQGDSAMYLCASSLPDGGYGYTFGSGTRLTVV.

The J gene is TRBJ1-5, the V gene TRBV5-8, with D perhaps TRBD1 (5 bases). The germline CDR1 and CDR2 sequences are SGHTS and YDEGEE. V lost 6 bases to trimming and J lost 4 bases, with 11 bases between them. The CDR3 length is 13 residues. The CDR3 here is CASTPTANQPQHF. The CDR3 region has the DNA TGTGCCAGCACCCCGACAGCTAATCAGCCCCAGCATTTT.

The CDR3 protein is CASSPSPGGTDTQYF. As DNA, the CDR3 is TGCGCCAGCAGCCCCTCCCCGGGGGGCACAGATACGCAGTATTTT. The rearrangement joins TRBV5-1 to TRBJ2-3, with D perhaps matching TRBD2 (6 bases). The CDR3 consists of 15 residues. V was clipped by 4 bases and J by 1 base, with 13 bases between them. CDR1 and CDR2 (germline): SGHRS, YFSETQ.

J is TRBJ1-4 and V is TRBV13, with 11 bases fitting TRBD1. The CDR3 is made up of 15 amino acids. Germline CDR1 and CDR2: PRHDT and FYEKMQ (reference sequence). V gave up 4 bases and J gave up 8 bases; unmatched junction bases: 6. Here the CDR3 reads CASSSGQGAREKLFF. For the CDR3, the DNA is TGTGCCAGCAGCTCCGGACAGGGGGCTCGAGAAAAACTGTTTTTT.